This TCR beta chain was identified in a study of naive and memory T cell subsets. Study-wide results and limits: Especially in CD8 cells, naive repertoires contained a few larger clonotypes, possibly CD45RA-re-expressing memory cells.

Two oligonucleotides, mixed equimolar, formed the beta constant-region primer covering TRBC1 and TRBC2. Nested alpha and beta constant-region primers with the SP2 primer drove four PCR rounds on ligated cDNA. TCRdb reprocessed the UMI-ligation and nested PCR reads with MiXCR, giving one entry per CDR3 protein. The table lists 150,000 or so distinct CDR3 sequences, roughly 20% of them singletons. In regard to this clonotype: The antigen is undetermined.

The CDR3 runs to 14 residues. CDR1 is MDHEN, CDR2 SYDVKM, per germline. Unmatched junction bases numbered 8, after V lost 8 bases and J lost 10 bases. The chain couples TRBV28 to TRBJ2-1; 13 bases match TRBD2. The sequenced material came from naive CD4+ T cells from blood. The clonotype originates from a human donor in good health. Here the CDR3 DNA reads TGTGCCAGCGGAACTAGCGGGAGGGGCGGGGAGCAGTTCTTC. It translates to CASGTSGRGGEQFF.